The entry below describes one T cell receptor (beta chain). Its specificity is not known. The data stem from a study of Ad26.COV2.S vaccination and SARS-CoV-2 variants. In the study overall: The donor belonged to the COV1001 Ad26.COV2.S trial arm.

Whole-study results and caveats: Vaccine recipients and placebo recipients showed similar non-spike TCR breadth.

Regarding treatment: 15 to 20 received Ad26.COV2.S at low or high dose, single or two shots; about 5 received placebo; per-sample allocation not given. Material that was analyzed had been drawn on day 63 after the first vaccine or placebo injection. The CDR3 consists of 13 residues. J was trimmed by 7 bases and V by 5 bases; bases with no gene match: 6. Germline assignment: CDR1 MNHEY and CDR2 SMNVEV (reference sequence). Measured with immunoSEQ multiplex PCR; TCRdb has only the in-frame clones, and not every one. The table lists roughly 400,000 clones, about nine tenths of them singletons. The clonotype comes from a person aged 18-60 years who received the Ad26.COV2.S COVID-19 vaccine or a placebo. The sample in question was peripheral blood, obtained in a trial of Ad26.COV2.S vaccine versus placebo. The chain couples TRBV27 to TRBJ1-2; 8 bases are a match to TRBD1. The CDR3 sequence: CASSPGGATGYTF. The CDR3 DNA reads TGTGCCAGCAGTCCAGGGGGCGCGACTGGCTACACCTTC.